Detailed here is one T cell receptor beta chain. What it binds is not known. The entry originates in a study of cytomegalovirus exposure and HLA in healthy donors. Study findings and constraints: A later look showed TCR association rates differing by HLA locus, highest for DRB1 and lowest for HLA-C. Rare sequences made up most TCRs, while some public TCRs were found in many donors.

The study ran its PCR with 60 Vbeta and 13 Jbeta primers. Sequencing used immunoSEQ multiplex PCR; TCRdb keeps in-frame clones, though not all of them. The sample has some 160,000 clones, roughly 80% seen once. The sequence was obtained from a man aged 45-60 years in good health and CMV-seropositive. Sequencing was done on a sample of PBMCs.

CDR3 sequence (DNA): TGTGCCAGCAGCCCCCTGGTCACTAGCGGGGGGGCAATCGAGACCCAGTACTTC. Its translation is CASSPLVTSGGAIETQYF. The rearrangement links TRBV4-2 to TRBJ2-5, with TRBD2 matching 13 bases. The CDR3 covers 18 residues. The V gene end was trimmed by 4 bases and the J gene end by 5 bases; junction bases not matched to a gene: 13. Germline CDR1 reads LGHNA; CDR2 reads YNFKEQ.